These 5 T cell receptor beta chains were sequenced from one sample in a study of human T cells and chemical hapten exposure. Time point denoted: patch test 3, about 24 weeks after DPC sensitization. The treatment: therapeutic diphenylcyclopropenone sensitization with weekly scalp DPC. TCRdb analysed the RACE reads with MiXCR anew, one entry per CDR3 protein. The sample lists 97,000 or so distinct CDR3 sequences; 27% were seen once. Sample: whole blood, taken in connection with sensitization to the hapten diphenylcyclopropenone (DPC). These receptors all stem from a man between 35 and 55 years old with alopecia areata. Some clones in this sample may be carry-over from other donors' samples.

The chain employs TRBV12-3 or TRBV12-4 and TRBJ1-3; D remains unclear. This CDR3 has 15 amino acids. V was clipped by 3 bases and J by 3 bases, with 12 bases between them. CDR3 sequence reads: CASSFYGEGGNTIYF. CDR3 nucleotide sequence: TGTGCCAGCAGTTTCTACGGGGAGGGTGGAAACACCATATATTTT.

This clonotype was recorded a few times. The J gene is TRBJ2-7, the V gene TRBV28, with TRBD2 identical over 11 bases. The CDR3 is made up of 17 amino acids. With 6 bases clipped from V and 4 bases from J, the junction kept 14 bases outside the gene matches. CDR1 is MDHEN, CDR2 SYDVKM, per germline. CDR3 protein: CASSPLRTSGREYEQYF. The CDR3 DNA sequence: TGTGCCAGCAGCCCCCTCCGAACTAGCGGGAGAGAATACGAGCAGTACTTC.

CDR3 sequence: CASSLMGQGFQPQHF. Written as DNA, the CDR3 is TGTGCCAGCAGTTTGATGGGACAGGGGTTTCAGCCCCAGCATTTT. The gene calls are TRBV12-3 or TRBV12-4 and TRBJ1-5; 10 bases map to TRBD1. The CDR3 length is 15 residues. Trimming took 3 bases from V and 6 from J; bases not matched to a gene: 5.

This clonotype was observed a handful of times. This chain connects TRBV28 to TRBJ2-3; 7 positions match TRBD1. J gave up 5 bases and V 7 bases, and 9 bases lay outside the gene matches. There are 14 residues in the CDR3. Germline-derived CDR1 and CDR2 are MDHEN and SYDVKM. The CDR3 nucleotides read TGTGCCAGCACCTCCGGACAGGCGGTAGATACGCAGTATTTT. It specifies CASTSGQAVDTQYF. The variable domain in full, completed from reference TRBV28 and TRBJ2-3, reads DVKVTQSSRYLVKRTGEKVFLECVQDMDHENMFWYRQDPGLGLRLIYFSYDVKMKEKGDIPEGYSVSREKKERFSLILESASTNQTSMYLCASTSGQAVDTQYFGPGTRLTVL.

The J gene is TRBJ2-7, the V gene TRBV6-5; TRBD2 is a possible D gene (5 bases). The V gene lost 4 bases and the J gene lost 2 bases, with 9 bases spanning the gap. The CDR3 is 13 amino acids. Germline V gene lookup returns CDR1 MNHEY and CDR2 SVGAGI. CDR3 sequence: CASSFPGTYEQYF. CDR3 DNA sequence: TGTGCCAGCAGTTTCCCCGGGACCTACGAGCAGTACTTC.